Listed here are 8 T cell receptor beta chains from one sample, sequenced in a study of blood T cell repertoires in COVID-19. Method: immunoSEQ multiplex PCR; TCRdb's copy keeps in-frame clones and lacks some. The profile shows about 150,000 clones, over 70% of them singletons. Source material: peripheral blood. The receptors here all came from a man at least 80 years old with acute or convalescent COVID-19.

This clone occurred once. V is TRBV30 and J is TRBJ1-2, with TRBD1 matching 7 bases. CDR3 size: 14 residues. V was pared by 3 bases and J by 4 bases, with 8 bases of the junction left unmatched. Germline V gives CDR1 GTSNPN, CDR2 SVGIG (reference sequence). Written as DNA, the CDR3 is TGTGCCTGGAGCCCGACAGGGACGGGCTATGGCTACACCTTC. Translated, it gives CAWSPTGTGYGYTF.

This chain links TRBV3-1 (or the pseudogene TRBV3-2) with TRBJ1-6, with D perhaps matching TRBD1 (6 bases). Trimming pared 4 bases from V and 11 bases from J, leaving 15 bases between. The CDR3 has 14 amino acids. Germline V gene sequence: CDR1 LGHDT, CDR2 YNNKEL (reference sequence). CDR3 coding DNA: TGTGCCAGCAGCCCGACGGACAGCGCCACACCCCTCCACTTT. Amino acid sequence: CASSPTDSATPLHF.

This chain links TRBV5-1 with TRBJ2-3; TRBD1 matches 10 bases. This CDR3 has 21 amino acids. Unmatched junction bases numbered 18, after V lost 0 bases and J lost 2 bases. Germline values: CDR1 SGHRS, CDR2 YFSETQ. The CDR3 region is CASSLGTGGRVEQKYTDTQYF. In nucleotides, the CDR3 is TGCGCCAGCAGCTTGGGGACAGGGGGTCGAGTCGAACAAAAATACACAGATACGCAGTATTTT.

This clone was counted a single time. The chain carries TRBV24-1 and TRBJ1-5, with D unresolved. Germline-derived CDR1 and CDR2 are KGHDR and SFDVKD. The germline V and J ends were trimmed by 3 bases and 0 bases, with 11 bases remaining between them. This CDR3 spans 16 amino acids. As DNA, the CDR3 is TGTGCCACCAGTGATGGGAGACGGACTAGCAATCAGCCCCAGCATTTT. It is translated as CATSDGRRTSNQPQHF.

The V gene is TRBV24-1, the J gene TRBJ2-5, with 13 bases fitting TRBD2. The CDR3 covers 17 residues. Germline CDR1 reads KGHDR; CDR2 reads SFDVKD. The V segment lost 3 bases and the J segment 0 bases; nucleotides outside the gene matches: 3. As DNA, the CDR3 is TGTGCCACCAGTGATCCGGGACTAGCGGGGTACCAAGAGACCCAGTACTTC. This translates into CATSDPGLAGYQETQYF.

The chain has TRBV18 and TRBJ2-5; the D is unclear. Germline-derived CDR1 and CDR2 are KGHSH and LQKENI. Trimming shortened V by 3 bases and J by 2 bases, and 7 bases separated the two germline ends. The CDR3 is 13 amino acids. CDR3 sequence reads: CASSPRDQETQYF. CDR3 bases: TGTGCCAGCTCACCGAGAGATCAAGAGACCCAGTACTTC.

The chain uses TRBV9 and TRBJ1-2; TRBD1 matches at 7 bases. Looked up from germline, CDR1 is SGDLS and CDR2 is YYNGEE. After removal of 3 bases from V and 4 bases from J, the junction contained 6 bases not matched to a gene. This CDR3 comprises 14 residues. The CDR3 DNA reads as TGTGCCAGCAGCGCAAGTGGGGACAGCTATGGCTACACCTTC. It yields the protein CASSASGDSYGYTF.

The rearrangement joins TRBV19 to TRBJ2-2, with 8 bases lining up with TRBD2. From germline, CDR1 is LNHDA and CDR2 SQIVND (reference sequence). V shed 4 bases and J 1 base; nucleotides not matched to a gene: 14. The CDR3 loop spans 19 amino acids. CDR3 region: CASSTTGLAVTQNTGELFF. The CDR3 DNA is TGTGCCAGTAGTACCACTGGACTAGCAGTCACACAGAACACCGGGGAGCTGTTTTTT.